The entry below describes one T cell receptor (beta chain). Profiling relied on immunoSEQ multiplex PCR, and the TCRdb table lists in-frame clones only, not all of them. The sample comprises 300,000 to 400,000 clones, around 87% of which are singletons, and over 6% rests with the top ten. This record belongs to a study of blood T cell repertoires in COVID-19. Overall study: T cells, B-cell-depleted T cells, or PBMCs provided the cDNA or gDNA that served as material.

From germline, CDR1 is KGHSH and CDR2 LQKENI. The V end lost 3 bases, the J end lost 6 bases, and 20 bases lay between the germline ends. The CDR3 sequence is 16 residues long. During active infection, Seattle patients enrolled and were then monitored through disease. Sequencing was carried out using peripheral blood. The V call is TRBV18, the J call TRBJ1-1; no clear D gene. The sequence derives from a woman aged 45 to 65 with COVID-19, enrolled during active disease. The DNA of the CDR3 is TGTGCCAGCTCACCGCCCGGGAACCCTGGCAGCGCTGAAGCTTTCTTT. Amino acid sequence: CASSPPGNPGSAEAFF.